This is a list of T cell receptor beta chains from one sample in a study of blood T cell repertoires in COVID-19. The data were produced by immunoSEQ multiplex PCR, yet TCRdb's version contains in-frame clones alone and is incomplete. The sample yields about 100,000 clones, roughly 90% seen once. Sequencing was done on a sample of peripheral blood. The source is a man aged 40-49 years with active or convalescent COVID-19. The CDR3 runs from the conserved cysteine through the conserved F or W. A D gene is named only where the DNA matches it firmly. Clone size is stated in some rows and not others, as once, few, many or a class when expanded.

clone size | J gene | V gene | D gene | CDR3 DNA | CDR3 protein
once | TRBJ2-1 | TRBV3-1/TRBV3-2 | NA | TGTGCCAGCAGCCGGACATATGAGCAGTTCTTC | CASSRTYEQFF
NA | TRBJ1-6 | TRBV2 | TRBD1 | TGTGCCAGCAGTCCCGGGACAGGGAGATCACCCCTCCACTTT | CASSPGTGRSPLHF
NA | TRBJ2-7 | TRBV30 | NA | TGTGCCTGGGGGGGGAGGGGGGCCCGGGTAGGGGAGCAGTACTTC | CAWGGRGARVGEQYF
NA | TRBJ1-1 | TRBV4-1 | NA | TGCGCCAGCAGCCACGCCCCAGGGGCCACTGAAGCTTTCTTT | CASSHAPGATEAFF
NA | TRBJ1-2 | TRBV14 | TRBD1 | TGTGCCAGCAGCCCCAGGGACAGGGCTTCACCTTCCTATGGCTACACCTTC | CASSPRDRASPSYGYTF
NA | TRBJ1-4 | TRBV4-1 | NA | TGCGCCAGCAGCCCCTCAGGGTTCACTAATGAAAAACTGTTTTTT | CASSPSGFTNEKLFF
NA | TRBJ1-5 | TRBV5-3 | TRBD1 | TGTGCCGGTCGACAAGTACAGGGGTGGGGTCAGCCCCAGCATTTT | CAGRQVQGWGQPQHF
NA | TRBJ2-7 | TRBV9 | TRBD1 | TGTGCCAGCAGCAGAAACAGGGACAGCGATTCCTACGAGCAGTACTTC | CASSRNRDSDSYEQYF
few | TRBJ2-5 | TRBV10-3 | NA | TGTGCCATCAGTGTCGGGGGAGAGACCCAGTACTTC | CAISVGGETQYF
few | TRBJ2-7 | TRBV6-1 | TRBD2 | TGTGCCAGCAGTGAAGGACTAGCGGGAGTTTACGAGCAGTACTTC | CASSEGLAGVYEQYF
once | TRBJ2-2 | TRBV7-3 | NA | TGTGCCAGCAGCCGTGGGACACCAAACACCGGGGAGCTGTTTTTT | CASSRGTPNTGELFF
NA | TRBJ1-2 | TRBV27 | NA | TGTGCCAGCGCTACCCCCTTCTATGGCTACACCTTC | CASATPFYGYTF
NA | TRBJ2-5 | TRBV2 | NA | TGTGCCACCCGCAGGCAAGAGACCCAGTACTTC | CATRRQETQYF
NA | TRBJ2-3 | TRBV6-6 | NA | TGTGCCAGCAGTGAGAGACAAGTCACAGATACGCAGTATTTT | CASSERQVTDTQYF
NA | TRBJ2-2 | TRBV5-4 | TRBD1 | TGTGCCAGCAGCCAACCGGGACAGGGTGACACCGGGGAGCTGTTTTTT | CASSQPGQGDTGELFF
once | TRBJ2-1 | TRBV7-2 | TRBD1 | TGTGCCAGCAGCAAGACCTCCGGGACAGGCGGGTACAATGAGCAGTTCTTC | CASSKTSGTGGYNEQFF
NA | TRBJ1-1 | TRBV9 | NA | TGTGCCAGCAGCGTAAGTTGGGAGGGGAGAACTGAAGCTTTCTTT | CASSVSWEGRTEAFF
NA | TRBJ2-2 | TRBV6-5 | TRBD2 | TGTGCCAGTCTTAGCGGGAACACGAACACCGGGGAGCTGTTTTTT | CASLSGNTNTGELFF
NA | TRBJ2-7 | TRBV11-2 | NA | TGTGCCAGCAGCTTACAGGTGGTGGCCTACGAGCAGTACTTC | CASSLQVVAYEQYF
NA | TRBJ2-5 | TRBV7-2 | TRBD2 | TGTGCCAGCAGCGCCCGGGGGGGACTGGCCCAGTACTTC | CASSARGGLAQYF
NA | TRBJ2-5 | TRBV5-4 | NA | TGTGCCAGCAGCCCTAGGATACCAGGGGAGAGAAAGACCCAGTACTTC | CASSPRIPGERKTQYF
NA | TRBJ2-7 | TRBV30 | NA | TGTGCCTGGAGTGTGTCAGGGACAACCTCCTACGAGCAGTACTTC | CAWSVSGTTSYEQYF
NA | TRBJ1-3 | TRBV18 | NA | TGTGCCAGCTCACCGTCGGGGTCTAGAAACACCATATATTTT | CASSPSGSRNTIYF
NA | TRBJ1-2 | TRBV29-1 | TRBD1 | TGCAGCGTTGAAGCTGGGACAGGGAGTGCTGGCTACACCTTC | CSVEAGTGSAGYTF
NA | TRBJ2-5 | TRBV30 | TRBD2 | TGTGCCTGGAGTGCAGGGACTAGCGCGACTCTGAGGGAGACCCAGTACTTC | CAWSAGTSATLRETQYF
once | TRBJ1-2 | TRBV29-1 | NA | TGCAGCGTTGAAAGCACGTATAAAGTGGATGGCTACACCTTC | CSVESTYKVDGYTF
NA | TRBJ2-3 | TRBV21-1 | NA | TGTGCCAGCAGCAAAATTGAAGATGAGCGGGGAAGCACAGATACGCAGTATTTT | CASSKIEDERGSTDTQYF
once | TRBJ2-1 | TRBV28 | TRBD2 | TGTGCCACCATTCCCCTAGCGGGGAAAGGGTACAATGAGCAGTTCTTC | CATIPLAGKGYNEQFF
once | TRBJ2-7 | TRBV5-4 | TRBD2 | TGTGCCAGCAGTCTCGGACTAGCGGGAGGGACCTACGAGCAGTACTTC | CASSLGLAGGTYEQYF
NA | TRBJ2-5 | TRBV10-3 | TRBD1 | TGTGCCATCAGTGACCCCGGGACAGGGGTGGAGACCCAGTACTTC | CAISDPGTGVETQYF
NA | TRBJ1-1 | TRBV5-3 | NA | TGTGCCAGAAGCTACTGTCTAACAGGGATGAACACTGAAGCTTTCTTT | CARSYCLTGMNTEAFF
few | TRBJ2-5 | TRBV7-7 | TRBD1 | TGTGCCAGCAGCTTGTGGGACAGCCTCCAAGAGACCCAGTACTTC | CASSLWDSLQETQYF
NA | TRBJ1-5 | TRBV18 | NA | TGTGCCAGCTCATCAACCGGGACACAAGGGCCCCAGCATTTT | CASSSTGTQGPQHF
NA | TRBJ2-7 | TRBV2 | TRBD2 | TGTGCCAGCAGTGAGCTAACTAGCGGGATCGAGCAGTACTTC | CASSELTSGIEQYF
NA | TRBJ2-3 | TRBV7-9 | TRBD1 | TGTGCCAGCTACGGAGGGACAGGGAAAGATACGCAGTATTTT | CASYGGTGKDTQYF
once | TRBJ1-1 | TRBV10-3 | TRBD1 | TGTGCCATCAATCCGGGACAGGACACTGAAGCTTTCTTT | CAINPGQDTEAFF
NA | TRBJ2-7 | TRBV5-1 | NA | TGCGCCAGCAGCTTCCTCAGGGCCTACGAGCAGTACTTC | CASSFLRAYEQYF